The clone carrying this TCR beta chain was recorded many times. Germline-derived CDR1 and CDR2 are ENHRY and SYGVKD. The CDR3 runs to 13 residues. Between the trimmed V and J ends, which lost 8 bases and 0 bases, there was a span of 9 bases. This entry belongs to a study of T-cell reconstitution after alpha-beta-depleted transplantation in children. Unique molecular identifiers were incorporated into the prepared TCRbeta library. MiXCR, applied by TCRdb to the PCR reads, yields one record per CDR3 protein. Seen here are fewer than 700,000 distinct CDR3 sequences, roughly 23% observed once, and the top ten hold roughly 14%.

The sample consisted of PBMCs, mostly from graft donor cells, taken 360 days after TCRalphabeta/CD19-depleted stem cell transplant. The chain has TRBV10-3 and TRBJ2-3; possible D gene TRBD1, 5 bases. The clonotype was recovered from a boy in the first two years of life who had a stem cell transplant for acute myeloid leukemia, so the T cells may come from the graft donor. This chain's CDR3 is CAIQGASTDTQYF. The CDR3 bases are TGTGCCATCCAAGGGGCCAGCACAGATACGCAGTATTTT.